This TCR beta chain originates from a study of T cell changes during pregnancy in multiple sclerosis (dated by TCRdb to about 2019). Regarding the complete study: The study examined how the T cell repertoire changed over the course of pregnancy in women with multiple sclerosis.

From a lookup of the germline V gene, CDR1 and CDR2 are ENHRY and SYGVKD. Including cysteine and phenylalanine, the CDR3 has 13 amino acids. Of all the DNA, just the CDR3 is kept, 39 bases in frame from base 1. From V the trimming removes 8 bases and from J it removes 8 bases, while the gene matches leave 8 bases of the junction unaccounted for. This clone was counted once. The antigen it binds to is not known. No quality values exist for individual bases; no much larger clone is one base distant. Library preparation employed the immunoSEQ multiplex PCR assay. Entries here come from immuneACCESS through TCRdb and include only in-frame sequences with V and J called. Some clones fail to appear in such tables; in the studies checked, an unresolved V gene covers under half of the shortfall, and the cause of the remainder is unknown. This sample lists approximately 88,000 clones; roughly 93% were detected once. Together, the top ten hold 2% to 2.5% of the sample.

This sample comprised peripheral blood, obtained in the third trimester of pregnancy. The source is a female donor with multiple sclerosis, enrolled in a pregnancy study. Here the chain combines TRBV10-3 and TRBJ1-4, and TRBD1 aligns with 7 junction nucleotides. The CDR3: CAIRTGFDEKLFF. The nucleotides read TGTGCCATCCGGACAGGCTTTGACGAAAAACTGTTTTTT.